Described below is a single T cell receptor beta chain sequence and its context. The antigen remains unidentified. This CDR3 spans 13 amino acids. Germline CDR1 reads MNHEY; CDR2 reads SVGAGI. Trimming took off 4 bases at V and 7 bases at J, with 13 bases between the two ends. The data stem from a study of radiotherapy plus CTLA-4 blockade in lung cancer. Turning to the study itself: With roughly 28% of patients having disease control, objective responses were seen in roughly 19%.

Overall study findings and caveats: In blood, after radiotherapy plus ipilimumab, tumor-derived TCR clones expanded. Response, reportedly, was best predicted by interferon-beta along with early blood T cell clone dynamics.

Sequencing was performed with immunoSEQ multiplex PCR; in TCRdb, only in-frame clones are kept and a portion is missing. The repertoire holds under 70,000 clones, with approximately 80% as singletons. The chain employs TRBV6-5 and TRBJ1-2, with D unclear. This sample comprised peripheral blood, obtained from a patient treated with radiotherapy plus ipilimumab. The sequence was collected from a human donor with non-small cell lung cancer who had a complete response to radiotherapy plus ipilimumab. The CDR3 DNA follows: TGTGCCAGCAGTTTAGGGATACTGGGTGGCTACACCTTC. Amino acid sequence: CASSLGILGGYTF.